Reported below is one T cell receptor (beta chain). Mismatch with germline at one junction end may stem from a read error. Germline assignment: CDR1 ENHRY and CDR2 SYGVKD. CDR3 length equals 14 residues. This specimen belongs to a study of blood T cell repertoires in COVID-19. As for the study in general: Sample material is recorded as cDNA or gDNA derived from T cells, B-cell-depleted T cells, or PBMCs.

Authors' data handling: It was from reference gene primer amplification that nucleated cell counts were estimated. The repertoire was sequenced with immunoSEQ multiplex PCR; TCRdb's copy has only in-frame clones and lacks some. The V and J calls and clone size are taken from that table; D and trimming were inferred from the DNA. The profile covers under 300,000 clones, with 82% appearing a single time and 4.9% taken by the ten largest. The chain links TRBV10-3 to TRBJ2-1, with 9 bases fitting TRBD1. The TCR originated in a woman of 80 years or more with active or convalescent COVID-19. The sequencing sample was made of peripheral blood. CDR3 region: CATSAGTGYNEQFF. The CDR3 DNA reads TGTGCCACCAGTGCCGGGACAGGGTACAATGAGCAGTTCTTC.